This T cell receptor (beta chain) was found in a study of blood T cell repertoires in COVID-19. Study-wide context: The United States, Italy and Spain were the sources of the acute and convalescent COVID-19 samples. T cells, B-cell-depleted T cells, or PBMCs provided the cDNA or gDNA that served as material.

Authors' methods: Estimation of nucleated cell counts relied on the amplification of reference gene primers. The table came from immunoSEQ multiplex PCR; TCRdb's copy has only in-frame clones and leaves some out. V and J calls and clone size are those listed in that table; D and trimming were worked out from the DNA. Of roughly 120,000 clones in the sample, roughly 92% are singletons; the top ten hold around 1.9%. Recruited during active infection, patients (from Seattle) were subsequently followed longitudinally. Trimming took off 2 bases at V and 13 bases at J, with 15 bases between the two ends. Germline V CDR1 and CDR2: LGHDT, YNNKEL (reference sequence). The CDR3 has 13 amino acids.

The rearrangement uses TRBV3-1 (or the pseudogene TRBV3-2) and TRBJ2-1, with D perhaps matching TRBD2 (6 bases). The TCR originated in a man between 50 and 59 years old with COVID-19, enrolled during active disease. The sequenced material came from peripheral blood. Here the CDR3 reads CASSQTVGGSQFF. For the CDR3, the DNA is TGTGCCAGCAGCCAAACGGTGGGAGGTAGCCAGTTCTTC.